Each of the 13 T cell receptor beta chains below was sequenced from the same sample in a study of T cells in Graves' hyperthyroidism and ophthalmopathy (dated by TCRdb to between 2019 and 2020). Library creation used multiplex PCR. Sequencing relied on an Illumina HiSeq 2000. The TCR beta CDR3 regions were amplified from the RNA transcripts. A first-round RT-PCR of the TCR CDR3 used the HTBI primer set with the Qiagen OneStep RT-PCR kit. The raw public data were reprocessed by TCRdb itself: fastp quality trimming at Q25, MiXCR clonotype calling, in-frame beta chains only. Identical CDR3 protein sequences are pooled into one entry, listed with their most common genes and DNA. Recorded for this sample are about 560,000 distinct CDR3 sequences; about 14% of them occurred a single time. The top ten constitute approximately 14% of the sample. The sequenced sample consisted of blood. The receptor source for this set is a woman aged 35 to 49 with Graves' hyperthyroidism.

The chain links TRBV10-2 to TRBJ2-3, with TRBD2 as a possible D gene (5 bases). The CDR3 is made up of 18 amino acids. In germline, CDR1 is WSHSY, CDR2 SAAADI. V dropped 3 bases and J dropped 4 bases, with 23 bases sitting between them. The CDR3 protein is CASSDLAATRGRPDTQYF. The CDR3 DNA is TGCGCCAGCAGTGACCTAGCAGCTACTAGAGGGAGACCAGATACGCAGTATTTT.

The genes are TRBV20-1 and TRBJ1-3; 10 positions agree with TRBD1. CDR1 is DFQATT, CDR2 SNEGSKA, per germline (reference sequence). This CDR3 has 15 amino acids. V was pared by 2 bases and J by 4 bases, with 5 bases of the junction left unmatched. The CDR3 DNA follows: TGCAGTGCTAGACACCCGGGACAGGGGGGAAACACCATATATTTT. Protein sequence: CSARHPGQGGNTIYF.

There are a few counts of this clonotype. The J gene is TRBJ2-3, the V gene TRBV3-1, with 7 bases that match TRBD2. Germline CDR1 reads LGHDT; CDR2 reads YNNKEL (reference sequence). The CDR3 has 19 amino acids. V lost 0 bases, J lost 4 bases, and 16 bases stayed unmatched. CDR3 nucleotide sequence: TGTGCCAGCAGCCAAGATCCCCGCAGGCGGGAGAGCGGTGCAGATACGCAGTATTTT. Translated, it gives CASSQDPRRRESGADTQYF.

V is TRBV4-2 and J is TRBJ2-3; no firm D call. In germline, CDR1 is LGHNA, CDR2 YNFKEQ. The CDR3 covers 15 residues. Trimming stripped 1 base from V and 4 bases from J, with 12 bases between. CDR3 sequence: CASSQASAGSDTQYF. In nucleotides, the CDR3 is TGTGCCAGCAGCCAAGCCAGCGCCGGCTCAGATACGCAGTATTTT.

This clonotype was counted ten times or more. The V gene is TRBV5-1, the J gene TRBJ1-1; D possibly corresponds to TRBD1 (6 bases). With 2 bases removed from V and 10 bases from J, the gap between germline ends came to 18 bases. This CDR3 contains 14 residues. Germline V gene data show CDR1 as SGHRS and CDR2 as YFSETQ. The CDR3 DNA reads as TGCGCCAGCAGCTTCGGGGGCCCGGTCGATGGAGCTTTCTTT. Encoded protein: CASSFGGPVDGAFF.

This clonotype was picked up many times. The chain uses TRBV27 and TRBJ1-2; D uncertain. The V gene lost 4 bases and the J gene lost 0 bases, with 9 bases spanning the gap. Germline V gene lookup returns CDR1 MNHEY and CDR2 SMNVEV (reference sequence). The CDR3 is 14 amino acids. CDR3 DNA: TGTGCCAGCAGTTCCGGGTGGGCTAACTATGGCTACACCTTC. Protein sequence: CASSSGWANYGYTF.

This clonotype has just a few counts. The chain recombines TRBV6-2 or TRBV6-3 with TRBJ2-7; TRBD2 aligns across 8 bases. The CDR3 has 15 residues. The V and J ends lost 2 bases and 1 base, in that order; junction bases with no gene match: 4. The germline V gene encodes CDR1 MNHEY and CDR2 SVGEGT. The CDR3 nucleotides read TGTGCCAGCAGTTACAGCGGGAGAGGTTCCTACGAGCAGTACTTC. It translates to CASSYSGRGSYEQYF.

This chain uses TRBV6-1 with TRBJ2-7; TRBD1 aligns across 7 bases. J lost 4 bases, V lost 2 bases, and 8 bases had no gene match. CDR1 is MNHNS, CDR2 SASEGT, per germline. The length of the CDR3 is 15 residues. CDR3 bases: TGTGCCAGCAGTGAATGGACAGGTGGAGGATACGAGCAGTACTTC. Its protein product is CASSEWTGGGYEQYF.

The V call is TRBV4-1, the J call TRBJ2-5; 7 bases map to TRBD2. With V trimmed by 5 bases and J by 1 base, 16 bases remained unmatched. The CDR3 has 18 amino acids. Germline V CDR1 and CDR2: MGHRA, YSYEKL. The CDR3 loop reads CASSTTSLGLPLQETQYF. The CDR3 DNA sequence: TGCGCCAGCAGCACAACCTCCTTGGGACTACCGCTCCAAGAGACCCAGTACTTC.

V gene TRBV19 combines with J gene TRBJ2-1; D gene uncertain. The V gene lost 7 bases and the J gene lost 5 bases, with 6 bases spanning the gap. CDR1 and CDR2 (germline): LNHDA, SQIVND (reference sequence). The CDR3 has 11 residues. Written as DNA, the CDR3 is TGTGCCAGTACCGATAACAATGAGCAGTTCTTC. Its translation is CASTDNNEQFF.

The rearrangement links TRBV20-1 to TRBJ2-1, with TRBD1 matching over 11 bases. CDR3 size: 15 residues. Per the germline V gene, CDR1 is DFQATT and CDR2 is SNEGSKA (reference sequence). After removal of 2 bases from V and 8 bases from J, the junction contained 8 bases not matched to a gene. CDR3 region: CSARSGTGGRDEQFF. DNA for the CDR3: TGCAGTGCTAGATCCGGGACAGGGGGTCGGGATGAGCAGTTCTTC.

This clonotype was seen many times. V usage is TRBV20-1 and J usage is TRBJ2-1, with a possible D match to TRBD2 (6 bases). The CDR3 is 12 amino acids. V dropped 1 base and J dropped 6 bases, with 7 bases sitting between them. Germline V gives CDR1 DFQATT, CDR2 SNEGSKA (reference sequence). CDR3 loop: CSARALANEQFF. In DNA, the CDR3 is TGCAGTGCTAGAGCACTAGCCAATGAGCAGTTCTTC.

This clonotype was seen once. This sequence may be a read error, since a much larger clone differs from it by one base. This chain links TRBV30 with TRBJ2-1; unclear D gene. The CDR3 contains 11 residues. Trimming took off 0 bases at V and 9 bases at J, with 6 bases between the two ends. Germline loops: CDR1 GTSNPN, CDR2 SVGIG (reference sequence). CDR3 amino acids: CAWSVQFEQFF. For the CDR3, the DNA is TGTGCCTGGAGTGTACAATTTGAGCAGTTCTTC.